This T cell receptor (beta chain) was retrieved from a study of blood T cell repertoires in COVID-19 (dated by TCRdb to 2018 to 2021). Background on the whole study: Samples from collaborators originated in the United States, Italy and Spain and spanned both the acute and convalescent phases of COVID-19. Where available, HLA class I and class II types were obtained from metadata supplied by the sample provider rather than from assay-based typing. The material from the prospective study consisted of cDNA or gDNA derived from T cells, B-cell-depleted T cells, or PBMCs. A de-identified subject ID, COVID-19 status, age in years and sex were almost always included in the sample metadata. Deeply sampled blood TCRbeta repertoires from subjects exposed to, actively infected with, or recovered from COVID-19 were included in the dataset. The repertoires were released in a freely available public database intended as a resource for research on the immune response to SARS-CoV-2. Samples were obtained from the ongoing ImmuneRACE study (first 160 participants) and from over 1,000 subjects provided by 6 global collaborators.

Comments on this clone: Its antigen is still unknown. Within one base of it there is no much larger clone, and no base qualities were kept.

Overall study results and their limits: Clinical and demographic metadata were provided uncurated, with the amount varying by source and participant.

In Seattle, one collaborating source enrolled patients while the infection was active and tracked those patients longitudinally over the course of disease. Each collaborating institution followed its own protocols to collect whole blood in K2EDTA tubes. For TCRbeta analysis, collaborators shipped samples as frozen whole blood, isolated PBMCs, or DNA extracted from either of those sample types. TCRbeta CDR3 regions were amplified from genomic DNA using the immunoSEQ Assay, a bias-controlled multiplex PCR. The study's processing was this. The number of nucleated cells in each sample was estimated by amplification of reference gene primers within the assay. To quantify the absolute abundance of each unique TCRbeta CDR3 rearrangement, sequence reads were collapsed and filtered. For each sample, productive Simpson clonality was calculated as the square root of Simpson's diversity index over productive rearrangements. In TCRdb, the immuneACCESS table is reduced to in-frame sequences with V and J assigned. These tables do not hold every clone; where another copy was compared, an unresolved V gene accounts for under half, and the others remain unexplained. V, J and clone size derive from that table, while D and trimming were established from the DNA sequence. For this sample the table gives roughly 300,000 clones, of which about 89% were detected only once. About 2.2% of the sample goes to the ten largest clones.

The sample was peripheral blood. This sequence originates from a woman aged 30 to 39 with COVID-19, enrolled during active disease.

The DNA sequence follows: TGTGCCAGCAGCTCCACAATCGTCAGTTACTATGGCTACACCTTC. It codes for CASSSTIVSYYGYTF. Recombination connected TRBV7-9 to TRBJ1-2; the D gene assignment is ambiguous. The CDR3 sequence holds 15 residues, the cysteine and phenylalanine included. The read is trimmed to its CDR3 DNA, 45 bases read in frame from base 1. Deletion took 4 bases off V and 3 bases off J, with a span of 15 bases between the germline ends. The germline V gene (reference sequence) yields SEHNR for CDR1 and FQNEAQ for CDR2.